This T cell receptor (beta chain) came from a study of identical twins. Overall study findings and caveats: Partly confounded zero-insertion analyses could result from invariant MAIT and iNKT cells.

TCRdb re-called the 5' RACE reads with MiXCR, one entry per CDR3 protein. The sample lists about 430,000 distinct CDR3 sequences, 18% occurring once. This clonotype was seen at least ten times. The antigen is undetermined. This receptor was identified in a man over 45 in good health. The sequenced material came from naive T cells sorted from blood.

CDR3 DNA sequence: TGTGCCAGCAGCTTGGCTCCGGGACTTCAATACGAGCAGTACTTC. Protein product: CASSLAPGLQYEQYF. V is TRBV5-5 and J is TRBJ2-7, with D tentatively TRBD2 (6 bases). This CDR3 has 15 residues. Per the germline V gene, CDR1 is SGHKS and CDR2 is YYEKEE (reference sequence). Deletions cut 0 bases from V and 4 bases from J, with 14 bases between. Drawing the rest from reference TRBV5-5 and TRBJ2-7, the complete variable domain is DAGVTQSPTHLIKTRGQQVTLRCSPISGHKSVSWYQQVLGQGPQFIFQYYEKEERGRGNFPDRFSARQFPNYSSELNVNALLLGDSALYLCASSLAPGLQYEQYFGPGTRLTVT.